This T cell receptor (beta chain) derives from a study of PD-L1 blockade in urothelial cancer. Findings of the study overall: Better survival was predicted when blood TCR clonality before treatment fell below the median.

Specified time point: peripheral blood 6 weeks after treatment start. CDR3 size: 17 residues. In each PCR, synthetic TCR analog templates were spiked in. TCRdb's copy holds only in-frame clones and misses some; the assay was immunoSEQ multiplex PCR. The sample contains tens of thousands of clones, 88% of which appear only once. With regard to this clone: Its antigen is still unknown.

This sequence was found in a man in his fifties or sixties with urothelial cancer. This chain joins TRBV21-1 and TRBJ2-1; the table's D call, TRBD1, was not checked against the DNA. TRBV21-1 is listed as a pseudogene. Sequences were derived from PBMCs, sampled around atezolizumab (anti-PD-L1) treatment. CDR3 loop: CASSKEAGGRSYNEQFF. Written as DNA, the CDR3 is TGTGCCAGCAGCAAGGAGGCAGGGGGTAGATCCTACAATGAGCAGTTCTTC.